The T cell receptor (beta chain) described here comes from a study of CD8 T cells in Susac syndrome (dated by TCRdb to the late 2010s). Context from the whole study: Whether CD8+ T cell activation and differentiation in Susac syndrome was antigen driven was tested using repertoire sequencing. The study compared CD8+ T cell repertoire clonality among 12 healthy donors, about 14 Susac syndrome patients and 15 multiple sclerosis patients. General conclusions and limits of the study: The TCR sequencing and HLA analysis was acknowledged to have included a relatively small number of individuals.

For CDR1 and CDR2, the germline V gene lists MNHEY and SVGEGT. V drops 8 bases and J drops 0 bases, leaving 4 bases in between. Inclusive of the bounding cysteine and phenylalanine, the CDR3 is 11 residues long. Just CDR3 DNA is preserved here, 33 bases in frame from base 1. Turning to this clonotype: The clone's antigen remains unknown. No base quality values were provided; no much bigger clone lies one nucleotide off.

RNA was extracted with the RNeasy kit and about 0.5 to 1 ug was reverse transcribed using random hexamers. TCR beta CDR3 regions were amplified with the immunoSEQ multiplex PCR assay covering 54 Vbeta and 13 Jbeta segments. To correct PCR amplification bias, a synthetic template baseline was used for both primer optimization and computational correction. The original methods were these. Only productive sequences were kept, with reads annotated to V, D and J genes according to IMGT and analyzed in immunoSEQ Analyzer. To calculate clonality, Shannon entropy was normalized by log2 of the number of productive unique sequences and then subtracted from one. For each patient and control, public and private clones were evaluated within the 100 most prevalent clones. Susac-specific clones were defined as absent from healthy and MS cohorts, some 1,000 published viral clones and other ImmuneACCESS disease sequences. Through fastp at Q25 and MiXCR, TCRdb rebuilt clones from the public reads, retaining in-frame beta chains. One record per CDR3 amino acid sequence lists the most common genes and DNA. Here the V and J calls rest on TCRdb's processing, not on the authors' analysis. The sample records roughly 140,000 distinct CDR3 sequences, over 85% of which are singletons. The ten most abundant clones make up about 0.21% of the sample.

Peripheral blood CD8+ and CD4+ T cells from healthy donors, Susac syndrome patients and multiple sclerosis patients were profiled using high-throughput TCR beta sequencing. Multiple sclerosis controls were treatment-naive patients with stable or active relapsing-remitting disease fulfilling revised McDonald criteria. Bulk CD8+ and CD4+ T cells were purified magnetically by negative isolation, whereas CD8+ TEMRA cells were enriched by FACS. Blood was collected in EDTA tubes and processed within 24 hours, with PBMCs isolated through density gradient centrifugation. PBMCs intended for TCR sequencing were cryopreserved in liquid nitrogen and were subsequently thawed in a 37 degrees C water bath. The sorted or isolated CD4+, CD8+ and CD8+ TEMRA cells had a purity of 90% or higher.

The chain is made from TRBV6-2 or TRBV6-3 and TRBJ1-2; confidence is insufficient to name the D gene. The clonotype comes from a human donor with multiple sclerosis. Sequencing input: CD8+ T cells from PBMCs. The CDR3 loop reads CASGANYGYTF. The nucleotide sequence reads TGTGCCAGCGGCGCTAACTATGGCTACACCTTC.